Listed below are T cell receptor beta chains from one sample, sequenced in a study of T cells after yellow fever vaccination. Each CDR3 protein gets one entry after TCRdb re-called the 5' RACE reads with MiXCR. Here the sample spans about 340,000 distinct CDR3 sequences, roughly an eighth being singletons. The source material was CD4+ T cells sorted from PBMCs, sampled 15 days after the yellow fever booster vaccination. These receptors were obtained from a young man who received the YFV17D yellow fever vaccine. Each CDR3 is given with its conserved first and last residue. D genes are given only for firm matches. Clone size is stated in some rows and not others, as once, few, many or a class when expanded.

cdr3_aa: CASSKLSGGEQFF; cdr3_nt: TGTGCCAGCAGCAAATTGAGCGGGGGAGAGCAGTTCTTC; j_call: TRBJ2-1; v_call: TRBV21-1; clone_size: NA; d_call: NA
cdr3_aa: CASSRQSGGDGYTF; cdr3_nt: TGTGCCAGCAGCCGACAGTCAGGGGGCGATGGCTACACCTTC; j_call: TRBJ1-2; v_call: TRBV7-8; clone_size: many; d_call: TRBD1
cdr3_aa: CASRPDSSTDTQYF; cdr3_nt: TGCGCCAGCAGGCCTGACAGTAGCACAGATACGCAGTATTTT; j_call: TRBJ2-3; v_call: TRBV5-1; clone_size: few; d_call: NA
cdr3_aa: CATSRDSSSPLHF; cdr3_nt: TGTGCCACCAGCAGAGATAGCTCCAGTCCCCTCCACTTT; j_call: TRBJ1-6; v_call: TRBV15; clone_size: NA; d_call: NA
cdr3_aa: CASSSYWAPQGASISGANVLTF; cdr3_nt: TGCGCCAGCAGCTCATATTGGGCTCCTCAAGGGGCCTCAATCTCTGGGGCCAACGTCCTGACTTTC; j_call: TRBJ2-6; v_call: TRBV5-1; clone_size: few; d_call: NA
cdr3_aa: CASSPGRDQPQHF; cdr3_nt: TGTGCCAGCTCACCAGGCAGGGATCAGCCCCAGCATTTT; j_call: TRBJ1-5; v_call: TRBV18; clone_size: many; d_call: NA
cdr3_aa: CASSLGVSSGANVLTF; cdr3_nt: TGTGCCAGCAGCTTAGGAGTGAGCTCTGGGGCCAACGTCCTGACTTTC; j_call: TRBJ2-6; v_call: TRBV5-6; clone_size: few; d_call: NA
cdr3_aa: CASSQDGWVTGANQETQYF; cdr3_nt: TGTGCCAGCAGCCAAGACGGGTGGGTTACGGGGGCCAATCAAGAGACCCAGTACTTC; j_call: TRBJ2-5; v_call: TRBV4-2; clone_size: few; d_call: NA
cdr3_aa: CASSRDTNQETQYF; cdr3_nt: TGTGCCAGCAGCCGGGACACGAATCAAGAGACCCAGTACTTC; j_call: TRBJ2-5; v_call: TRBV2; clone_size: few; d_call: NA
cdr3_aa: CAIRSQATNYGYTF; cdr3_nt: TGTGCCATCAGATCACAGGCAACTAACTATGGCTACACCTTC; j_call: TRBJ1-2; v_call: TRBV10-3; clone_size: few; d_call: NA
cdr3_aa: CASSFPGASETQYF; cdr3_nt: TGTGCCAGCAGTTTCCCGGGGGCTAGTGAGACCCAGTACTTC; j_call: TRBJ2-5; v_call: TRBV6-6; clone_size: NA; d_call: NA
cdr3_aa: CASSLRTGGKRNNSPLHF; cdr3_nt: TGTGCCAGCAGCCTCAGGACAGGGGGCAAAAGGAATAATTCACCCCTCCACTTT; j_call: TRBJ1-6; v_call: TRBV12-3/TRBV12-4; clone_size: NA; d_call: TRBD1
cdr3_aa: CAIRPGGSGAGETQYF; cdr3_nt: TGTGCCATCCGGCCGGGGGGATCGGGCGCCGGGGAGACCCAGTACTTC; j_call: TRBJ2-5; v_call: TRBV10-3; clone_size: NA; d_call: TRBD2
cdr3_aa: CASSEYGAPNYGYTF; cdr3_nt: TGTGCCAGCAGTGAATACGGGGCTCCGAACTATGGCTACACCTTC; j_call: TRBJ1-2; v_call: TRBV25-1; clone_size: NA; d_call: NA
cdr3_aa: CASSGLAFEQFF; cdr3_nt: TGTGCCAGCAGTGGACTAGCATTTGAGCAGTTCTTC; j_call: TRBJ2-1; v_call: TRBV12-3/TRBV12-4; clone_size: many; d_call: TRBD2
cdr3_aa: CATSDRQTDTQYF; cdr3_nt: TGTGCCACCAGTGATCGACAGACAGATACGCAGTATTTT; j_call: TRBJ2-3; v_call: TRBV24-1; clone_size: many; d_call: NA
cdr3_aa: CASSLGIGSYEQYF; cdr3_nt: TGCGCCAGCAGCTTGGGAATAGGATCCTACGAGCAGTACTTC; j_call: TRBJ2-7; v_call: TRBV5-1; clone_size: NA; d_call: NA
cdr3_aa: CASSDGSYNSPLHF; cdr3_nt: TGCGCCAGCAGTGACGGCAGCTATAATTCACCCCTCCACTTT; j_call: TRBJ1-6; v_call: TRBV10-2; clone_size: NA; d_call: NA
cdr3_aa: CASSRPVTRTGVNQPQHF; cdr3_nt: TGTGCCAGCAGTCGACCAGTAACCCGGACAGGGGTCAATCAGCCCCAGCATTTT; j_call: TRBJ1-5; v_call: TRBV6-7; clone_size: NA; d_call: TRBD1
cdr3_aa: CASIQQGAGTEAFF; cdr3_nt: TGTGCCAGCATTCAACAGGGAGCAGGTACTGAAGCTTTCTTT; j_call: TRBJ1-1; v_call: TRBV2; clone_size: few; d_call: NA
cdr3_aa: CASSLQGLGQFF; cdr3_nt: TGTGCCAGCAGCTTACAAGGGTTGGGGCAGTTCTTC; j_call: TRBJ2-1; v_call: TRBV11-2; clone_size: once; d_call: NA
cdr3_aa: CASSHATPGPDTQYF; cdr3_nt: TGTGCCAGCAGCCATGCAACCCCGGGGCCAGATACGCAGTATTTT; j_call: TRBJ2-3; v_call: TRBV3-1; clone_size: few; d_call: NA
cdr3_aa: CASSRSALGQENSPLHF; cdr3_nt: TGTGCCAGCAGCCGAAGTGCACTGGGACAGGAGAATTCACCCCTCCACTTT; j_call: TRBJ1-6; v_call: TRBV7-3; clone_size: once; d_call: TRBD1